This T cell receptor beta chain was identified during a study of cytomegalovirus exposure and HLA in healthy donors. The CDR3 extends over 17 amino acids. Germline assignment: CDR1 SGHRS and CDR2 YFSETQ. The ends lost 4 bases at V and 2 bases at J; junction bases unmatched: 9. Study findings and constraints: Some V segments could not be told apart, so they were left out, TRBV6-2 and TRBV6-3 among them.

A remark on this clone: Its antigen is unidentified.

The primer mix had 60 Vbeta and 13 Jbeta primers. Profiled with immunoSEQ multiplex PCR; TCRdb holds only in-frame clones, not every one. The data hold about 120,000 clones, with over 70% observed a single time. This sequence originates from a woman between 40 and 50 years old in good health and CMV-seropositive. The source material was PBMCs. V is TRBV5-1 and J is TRBJ2-6; 7 bases align to TRBD1. CDR3 nucleotides: TGCGCCAGCAGCACCTCTACCGGGACAGCTGGGGCCAACGTCCTGACTTTC. Encoded protein: CASSTSTGTAGANVLTF.